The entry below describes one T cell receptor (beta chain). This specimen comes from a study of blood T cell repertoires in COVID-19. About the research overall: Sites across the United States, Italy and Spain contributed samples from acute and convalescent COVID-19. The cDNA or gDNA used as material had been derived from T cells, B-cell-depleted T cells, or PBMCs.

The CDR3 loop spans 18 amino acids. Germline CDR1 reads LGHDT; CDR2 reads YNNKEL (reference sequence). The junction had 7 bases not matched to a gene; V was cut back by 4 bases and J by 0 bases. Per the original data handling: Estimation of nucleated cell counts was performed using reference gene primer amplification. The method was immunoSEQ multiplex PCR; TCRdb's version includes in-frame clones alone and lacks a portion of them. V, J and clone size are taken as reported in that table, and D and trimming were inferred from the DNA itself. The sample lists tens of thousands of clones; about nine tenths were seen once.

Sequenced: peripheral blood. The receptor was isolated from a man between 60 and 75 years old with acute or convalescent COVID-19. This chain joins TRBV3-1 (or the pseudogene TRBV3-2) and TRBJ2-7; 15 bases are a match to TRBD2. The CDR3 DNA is TGTGCCAGCAGCCGATCCGGGACTAGCGGGGGGAGCTCCTACGAGCAGTACTTC. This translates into CASSRSGTSGGSSYEQYF.